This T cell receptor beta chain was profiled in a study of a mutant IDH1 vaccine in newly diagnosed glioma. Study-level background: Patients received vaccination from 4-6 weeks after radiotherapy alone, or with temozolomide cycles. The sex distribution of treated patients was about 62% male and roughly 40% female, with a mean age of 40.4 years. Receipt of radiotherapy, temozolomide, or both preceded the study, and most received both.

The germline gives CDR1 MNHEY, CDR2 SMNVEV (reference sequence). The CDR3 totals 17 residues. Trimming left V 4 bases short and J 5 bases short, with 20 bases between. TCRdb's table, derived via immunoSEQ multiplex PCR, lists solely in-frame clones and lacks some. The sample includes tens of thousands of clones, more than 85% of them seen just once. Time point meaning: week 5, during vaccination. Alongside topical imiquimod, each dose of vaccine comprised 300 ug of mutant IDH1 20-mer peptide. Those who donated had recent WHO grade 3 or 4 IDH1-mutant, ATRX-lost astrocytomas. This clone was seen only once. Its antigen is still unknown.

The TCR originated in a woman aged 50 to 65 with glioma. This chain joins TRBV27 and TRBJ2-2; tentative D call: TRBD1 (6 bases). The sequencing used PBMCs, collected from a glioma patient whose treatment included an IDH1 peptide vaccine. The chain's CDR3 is CASSSFAGTRGTGELFF. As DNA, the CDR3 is TGTGCCAGCAGTTCCTTTGCCGGGACAAGGGGGACCGGGGAGCTGTTTTTT.